This TCR beta chain was identified during a study of vaccination and CD4 T cells after COVID-19. As for the study in general: The study enrolled six male and four female convalescents, two of whom were Hispanic. In culture, cells were exposed to overlapping spike peptides from SARS-CoV-2, HCoV-NL63, HCoV-OC43 and HCoV-229E.

Points on this clonotype: As yet, its antigen is unknown.

The study sequenced cultured CD4+ T cell DNA using the Oncomine TCR Beta short-read assay. TCRdb reprocessed the PCR reads with MiXCR, giving one entry per CDR3 protein. Among more than 20,000 distinct CDR3 sequences listed, about 68% were seen once. The CDR3 has 16 amino acids. The germline V and J ends were trimmed by 2 bases and 5 bases, with 16 bases remaining between them. The germline V gene has CDR1 DFQATT and CDR2 SNEGSKA (reference sequence). Described treatment: approximately 9-day PBMC culture with coronavirus spike peptide pools or control peptides (ViraFEST assay). ViraFEST used peptide pools to expand antigen-specific T cells and subsequently sequenced their TCRs.

The receptor was isolated from a human donor who had recovered from COVID-19. The specimen sequenced was CD4+ T cells from blood, cultured in vitro. The chain employs TRBV20-1 and TRBJ1-6; possibly TRBD1 for D (6 bases). This CDR3 reads CSARSTGLIDNSPLHF. The CDR3 coding sequence is TGCAGTGCTAGATCTACAGGGCTCATCGATAATTCACCCCTCCACTTT.